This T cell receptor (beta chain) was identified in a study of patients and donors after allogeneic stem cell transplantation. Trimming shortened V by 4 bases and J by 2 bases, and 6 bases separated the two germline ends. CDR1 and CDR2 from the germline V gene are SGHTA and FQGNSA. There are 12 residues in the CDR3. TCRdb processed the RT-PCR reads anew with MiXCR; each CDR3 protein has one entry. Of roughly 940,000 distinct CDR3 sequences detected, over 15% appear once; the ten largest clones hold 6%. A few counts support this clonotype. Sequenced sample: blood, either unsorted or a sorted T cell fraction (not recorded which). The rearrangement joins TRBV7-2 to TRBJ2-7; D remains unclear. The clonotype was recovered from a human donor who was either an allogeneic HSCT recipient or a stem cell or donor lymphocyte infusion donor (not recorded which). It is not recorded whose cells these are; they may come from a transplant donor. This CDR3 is CASSSPTYEQYF. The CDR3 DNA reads TGTGCCAGCAGCTCCCCTACCTACGAGCAGTACTTC.